Each of the 26 T cell receptor beta chains below was sequenced from the same sample in a study of ipilimumab plus nivolumab after autologous stem cell transplantation. Sequenced by immunoSEQ multiplex PCR; TCRdb stores in-frame clones only, minus some. The sample records approximately 84,000 clones, about 83% being singletons. The input for sequencing was PBMCs, taken in a trial of ipilimumab plus nivolumab as post-transplant consolidation. The receptors shown here come from a male donor with diffuse large B-cell lymphoma.

This clone has just a few counts. The rearrangement joins TRBV11-2 to TRBJ2-3; a possible D gene is TRBD2 (6 bases). The CDR3 is 14 residues long. CDR1 is SGHAT, CDR2 FQNNGV, per germline. V lost 3 bases, J lost 2 bases, and 9 bases lay in between. For the CDR3, the DNA is TGTGCCAGCAGCTTGACTAGACCCACAGATACGCAGTATTTT. Translation: CASSLTRPTDTQYF.

Here the CDR3 DNA reads TGCGCCAGCAGCTTGGGGGCAGGGGGGACCTACGAGCAGTACTTC. This codes for CASSLGAGGTYEQYF. The V and J genes are TRBV5-1 and TRBJ2-7, with D possibly TRBD1 on 7 matching bases. Germline lookup yields CDR1 SGHRS and CDR2 YFSETQ. The CDR3 totals 15 residues. The V end was cut by 0 bases, the J end by 2 bases, with 12 bases between.

This chain joins TRBV6-6 and TRBJ1-1; TRBD1 matches at 10 bases. This CDR3 is 16 amino acids long. V shed 2 bases and J 3 bases; nucleotides not matched to a gene: 6. Germline V gene data show CDR1 as MNHNY and CDR2 as SVGAGI (reference sequence). The CDR3 here is CASSYPTGGRHTEAFF. CDR3 nucleotide sequence: TGTGCCAGCAGTTACCCGACAGGGGGCCGCCACACTGAAGCTTTCTTT.

This chain joins TRBV7-9 and TRBJ1-2; a weak D match, TRBD1 (6 bases). Germline loops: CDR1 SEHNR, CDR2 FQNEAQ (reference sequence). The CDR3 is 15 residues long. The V and J ends lost 5 bases and 4 bases respectively, with 17 bases between them. CDR3: CASSPLPGQAYGYTF. The CDR3 DNA is TGTGCCAGCAGCCCACTACCGGGACAAGCCTATGGCTACACCTTC.

CDR3 coding DNA: TGTGCCAGTAGTGTTGGGTTCGCAGAGACCCAGTACTTC. Translation gives CASSVGFAETQYF. The chain recombines TRBV19 with TRBJ2-5; no definite D call. Germline V gives CDR1 LNHDA, CDR2 SQIVND (reference sequence). The CDR3 has 13 amino acids. With 5 bases removed from V and 4 bases from J, the gap between germline ends came to 11 bases.

The chain is built from TRBV6-4 and TRBJ1-1; D gene unclear. This CDR3 spans 15 amino acids. V lost 1 base and J lost 1, with 10 bases in between. The V gene's germline CDR1 is MRHNA and CDR2 SNTAGT. The DNA for the CDR3 is TGTGCCAGCAGTGACTACTGGTACGGGAACACTGAAGCTTTCTTT. Translation gives CASSDYWYGNTEAFF.

The V gene is TRBV11-2, the J gene TRBJ2-3, with TRBD2 as a possible D gene (5 bases). V lost 1 base to trimming and J lost 2 bases, with 10 bases between them. The CDR3 runs 15 residues. Germline CDR1 SGHAT, CDR2 FQNNGV. The DNA for the CDR3 is TGTGCCAGCAGCTTAGTCCCGCTAGCCACAGATACGCAGTATTTT. Protein product: CASSLVPLATDTQYF. Together with reference TRBV11-2 and TRBJ2-3, the CDR3 gives the full variable domain: EAGVAQSPRYKIIEKRQSVAFWCNPISGHATLYWYQQILGQGPKLLIQFQNNGVVDDSQLPKDRFSAERLKGVDSTLKIQPAKLEDSAVYLCASSLVPLATDTQYFGPGTRLTVL.

V is TRBV19 and J is TRBJ1-1, with no clear D. CDR3 length: 13 amino acids. V was trimmed by 5 bases and J by 1 base, leaving 8 bases between them. Germline-derived CDR1 and CDR2 are LNHDA and SQIVND (reference sequence). The CDR3 loop reads CASSYLQNTEAFF. The CDR3 nucleotides are TGTGCCAGTAGTTATTTACAGAACACTGAAGCTTTCTTT.

The V gene is TRBV5-4, the J gene TRBJ2-3; 12 bases align to TRBD2. Looked up from germline, CDR1 is SGHNT and CDR2 is YYREEE (reference sequence). J lost 4 bases, V lost 4 bases, and 7 bases had no gene match. This CDR3 contains 16 residues. As DNA, the CDR3 is TGTGCCAGCAGCACTCCTAGCGGGGGGGCCTCAGATACGCAGTATTTT. Translating it yields CASSTPSGGASDTQYF.

The chain employs TRBV5-1 and TRBJ1-2; no clear D. The CDR3 loop spans 15 amino acids. V lost 1 base, J lost 0 bases, and 10 bases lay in between. Germline V CDR1 and CDR2: SGHRS, YFSETQ. The chain's CDR3 is CASSLLPGSNYGYTF. CDR3 DNA sequence: TGCGCCAGCAGCTTGCTGCCGGGATCTAACTATGGCTACACCTTC.

To note about this clone: A read error may produce the germline difference seen at one junction end. This chain links TRBV20-1 with TRBJ2-1; D remains ambiguous. Germline CDR1 DFQATT, CDR2 SNEGSKA (reference sequence). The CDR3 extends over 11 amino acids. CDR3 region: CSARSFNEQFF. CDR3 bases: TGCAGTGCTAGGTCCTTCAATGAGCAGTTCTTC.

This clone turned up a few times. The chain employs TRBV4-3 and TRBJ1-2; the D is unclear. The V and J ends lost 4 bases and 4 bases respectively, with 13 bases between them. CDR3 size: 14 residues. CDR1 is LGHNA, CDR2 YSLEER, per germline. The CDR3 DNA reads as TGCGCCAGCAGCCCCAACCCACGGAGCTATGGCTACACCTTC. Its protein is CASSPNPRSYGYTF.

This clone was seen once. The chain is built from TRBV11-2 and TRBJ1-5, with D possibly matching TRBD1 (5 bases). The CDR3 contains 14 residues. V was shortened by 0 bases and J by 4 bases, with 7 bases between the two germline ends. The germline gives CDR1 SGHAT, CDR2 FQNNGV. CDR3 amino acids: CASSLDGGNQPQHF. CDR3 sequence (DNA): TGTGCCAGCAGCTTAGATGGGGGGAATCAGCCCCAGCATTTT. Full variable domain (remainder filled in from reference TRBV11-2 and TRBJ1-5): EAGVAQSPRYKIIEKRQSVAFWCNPISGHATLYWYQQILGQGPKLLIQFQNNGVVDDSQLPKDRFSAERLKGVDSTLKIQPAKLEDSAVYLCASSLDGGNQPQHFGDGTRLSIL.

V usage is TRBV2 and J usage is TRBJ1-6; D unclear. The CDR3 consists of 13 residues. V gave up 5 bases and J gave up 8 bases, with 10 bases separating them. Germline loops: CDR1 SNHLY, CDR2 FYNNEI. CDR3 nucleotide sequence: TGTGCCAGCAGTTACGATTCGGATTCACCCCTCCACTTT. The encoded protein is CASSYDSDSPLHF.

The chain recombines TRBV5-4 with TRBJ2-3; D is tentatively TRBD1 or TRBD2 (7 bases each). This CDR3 has 15 residues. Germline V gene lookup returns CDR1 SGHNT and CDR2 YYREEE (reference sequence). V lost 4 bases and J lost 10, with 22 bases in between. The CDR3 here is CASSPTGRAKGAQYF. The CDR3 DNA is TGTGCCAGCAGCCCGACAGGGAGGGCCAAGGGGGCGCAGTATTTT.

This rearrangement joins TRBV2 to TRBJ2-3, with D perhaps given as TRBD1 or TRBD2 (6 bases each). CDR3 length: 13 residues. Germline CDR1 SNHLY, CDR2 FYNNEI. The germline V and J ends were trimmed by 6 bases and 4 bases, with 11 bases remaining between them. DNA for the CDR3: TGTGCCAGCAGCGGGGGCTTATCAGATACGCAGTATTTT. Translated: CASSGGLSDTQYF.

The chain couples TRBV2 to TRBJ1-5; 7 bases are shared with TRBD1. The length of the CDR3 is 15 residues. V gave up 3 bases and J gave up 7 bases; unmatched junction bases: 9. Germline V gene lookup returns CDR1 SNHLY and CDR2 FYNNEI. CDR3 region: CASSDWDSRNQPQHF. In DNA form, the CDR3 reads TGTGCCAGCAGTGACTGGGACAGTCGAAACCAGCCCCAGCATTTT.

The V call is TRBV7-4, the J call TRBJ1-1; D unresolved. The CDR3 runs to 13 residues. Trimming pared 1 base from V and 8 bases from J, leaving 11 bases between. Germline-derived CDR1 and CDR2 are SGHVT and SQSDAQ. For the CDR3, the DNA is TGTGCCAGCAGCTTAGTTTTCAGGCTAGAAGCTTTCTTT. It yields the protein CASSLVFRLEAFF.

This rearrangement joins TRBV7-2 to TRBJ2-3, with 7 bases lining up with TRBD2. V shed 3 bases, J shed 3 bases, and the junction held 6 bases outside the gene matches. This CDR3 comprises 15 residues. Germline values: CDR1 SGHTA, CDR2 FQGNSA. CDR3 protein: CASSLVGGLTDTQYF. The CDR3 DNA reads TGTGCCAGCAGCTTGGTCGGGGGGTTGACAGATACGCAGTATTTT.

A remark on this clone: The same CDR3 arises from other DNA sequences in this sample as well. This rearrangement joins TRBV7-2 to TRBJ2-7; D remains unclear. V lost 6 bases to trimming and J lost 2 bases, with 17 bases between them. Germline V gene sequence: CDR1 SGHTA, CDR2 FQGNSA. The CDR3 is 15 residues long. CDR3 nucleotide sequence: TGTGCCAGCAGTCTTAGGACGCCCGGTGCCTACGAGCAGTACTTC. Translating gives CASSLRTPGAYEQYF.

The rearrangement uses TRBV19 and TRBJ2-7; TRBD1 matches at 7 bases. V gave up 4 bases and J gave up 3 bases; unmatched junction bases: 9. Germline values: CDR1 LNHDA, CDR2 SQIVND (reference sequence). The CDR3 has 15 residues. The CDR3 loop is CASSTGQVGHYEQYF. The CDR3 DNA is TGTGCCAGTAGTACCGGACAGGTCGGCCACTACGAGCAGTACTTC.

The chain recombines TRBV7-8 with TRBJ2-7; unclear D gene. Trimming shortened V by 3 bases and J by 1 base, and 10 bases separated the two germline ends. CDR1 SGHVS and CDR2 FQNEAQ come from the germline V gene. This CDR3 spans 14 amino acids. CDR3 residues: CASSFGTESYEQYF. The CDR3 DNA follows: TGTGCCAGCAGCTTCGGAACGGAGTCCTACGAGCAGTACTTC. The variable domain in full, completed from reference TRBV7-8 and TRBJ2-7, reads GAGVSQSPRYKVAKRGQDVALRCDPISGHVSLFWYQQALGQGPEFLTYFQNEAQLDKSGLPSDRFFAERPEGSVSTLKIQRTQQEDSAVYLCASSFGTESYEQYFGPGTRLTVT.

J is TRBJ2-3 and V is TRBV7-8, with D perhaps TRBD2 (5 bases). V lost 8 bases and J lost 1, with 10 bases in between. CDR1 is SGHVS and CDR2 is FQNEAQ in the germline V gene. The CDR3 is 13 amino acids. CDR3 sequence reads: CASVEAGTDTQYF. The DNA for the CDR3 is TGTGCCAGCGTAGAAGCGGGCACAGATACGCAGTATTTT.

The chain links TRBV4-3 to TRBJ2-7; the match to TRBD1 covers 10 bases. V lost 4 bases to trimming and J lost 5 bases; unmatched junction nucleotides: 8. This CDR3 spans 15 amino acids. Germline V gene data show CDR1 as LGHNA and CDR2 as YSLEER. The CDR3 DNA follows: TGCGCCAGCAGCCGCGGTGGGGACAGGGGTGACGAGCAGTACTTC. This codes for CASSRGGDRGDEQYF.

As to this clone: At the DNA level, this CDR3 is encoded by other sequences in the same sample as well. Here the CDR3 DNA reads TGTGCCAGCTCACCTCTAGCGGGGCGCACAGATACGCAGTATTTT. It translates to CASSPLAGRTDTQYF. The chain joins TRBV18 to TRBJ2-3; 9 nucleotides match TRBD2. The CDR3 runs to 15 residues. The trim removed 3 bases at V and 1 base at J, leaving 2 bases unmatched. The germline gives CDR1 KGHSH, CDR2 LQKENI.

The chain links TRBV5-1 to TRBJ2-3; tentatively, D is TRBD1 or TRBD2 (5 bases each). CDR3 length: 12 amino acids. V was trimmed by 5 bases and J by 4 bases, leaving 8 bases between them. Germline CDR1 and CDR2: SGHRS and YFSETQ. Here the CDR3 reads CASRRDADTQYF. CDR3 nucleotide sequence: TGCGCCAGCAGAAGGGACGCAGATACGCAGTATTTT.